This is a list of T cell receptor beta chains from one sample in a study of blood T cells in healthy people across ages. TCRdb independently ran MiXCR on the 5' RACE reads; one entry per CDR3 protein. In the table there are hundreds of thousands of distinct CDR3 sequences, around two fifths of which are singletons. What was sequenced was blood. These receptor sequences come from a man older than 75 in good health. CDR3s include the opening cysteine and the closing phenylalanine or tryptophan. The D gene is left open where the match is weak. The listing skips clone size in some rows; elsewhere it reads once, few, many or a size class.

CDR3 DNA: TGTGCCAGCAGCAAGCCCGGCCCGGGCGGCTACACCTTC
CDR3 protein: CASSKPGPGGYTF
J gene: TRBJ1-2
D gene: NA
clone size: NA
V gene: TRBV6-5

CDR3 DNA: TGCAGTGCTCCCCGGACAGGTTGGACCGGGGAGCTGTTTTTT
CDR3 protein: CSAPRTGWTGELFF
J gene: TRBJ2-2
D gene: TRBD1
clone size: NA
V gene: TRBV20-1

CDR3 DNA: TGTGCCAGCAGAACTATCGGACAACAAGGCTACACCTTC
CDR3 protein: CASRTIGQQGYTF
J gene: TRBJ1-2
D gene: NA
clone size: many
V gene: TRBV6-1

CDR3 DNA: TGTGCCAGCAGCATACAGGGAGAGATCTACAATGAGCAGTTCTTC
CDR3 protein: CASSIQGEIYNEQFF
J gene: TRBJ2-1
D gene: NA
clone size: NA
V gene: TRBV11-3

CDR3 DNA: TGTGCCAGCATGCTTGGCGGAAGCACAGATACGCAGTATTTT
CDR3 protein: CASMLGGSTDTQYF
J gene: TRBJ2-3
D gene: NA
clone size: NA
V gene: TRBV2

CDR3 DNA: TGTGCCACCAGTGATCCCGGGACAGGATTAGGGAATGAGCAGTTCTTC
CDR3 protein: CATSDPGTGLGNEQFF
J gene: TRBJ2-1
D gene: TRBD1
clone size: many
V gene: TRBV24-1

CDR3 DNA: TGCAGTGCTAGGAGGACAGGGATATATGAGACCCAGTACTTC
CDR3 protein: CSARRTGIYETQYF
J gene: TRBJ2-5
D gene: TRBD1
clone size: few
V gene: TRBV20-1

CDR3 DNA: TGTGCCAGCAGTTACACCAGACTAGCGGGAGGGAATGAGCAGTTCTTC
CDR3 protein: CASSYTRLAGGNEQFF
J gene: TRBJ2-1
D gene: TRBD2
clone size: NA
V gene: TRBV6-5

CDR3 DNA: TGTGCCAGCAGAACCGGGACAGGGAGAAATGAGCAGTTCTTC
CDR3 protein: CASRTGTGRNEQFF
J gene: TRBJ2-1
D gene: TRBD1
clone size: NA
V gene: TRBV6-2/TRBV6-3

CDR3 DNA: TGTGCCAGCAGCGTAGGGACAACTGGGGCCCAGTACTTC
CDR3 protein: CASSVGTTGAQYF
J gene: TRBJ2-5
D gene: NA
clone size: NA
V gene: TRBV9

CDR3 DNA: TGCGCCAGCAGCTTGACAGGGGCAACTAATGAAAAACTGTTTTTT
CDR3 protein: CASSLTGATNEKLFF
J gene: TRBJ1-4
D gene: TRBD1
clone size: NA
V gene: TRBV6-5

CDR3 DNA: TGTGCCACCAGTGACCCCGGGACCCACTACAATGAGCAGTACTTC
CDR3 protein: CATSDPGTHYNEQYF
J gene: TRBJ2-4
D gene: NA
clone size: NA
V gene: TRBV24-1

CDR3 DNA: TGTGCCAGCCGCTTGTCGGCCCCCCACTTT
CDR3 protein: CASRLSAPHF
J gene: TRBJ1-6
D gene: NA
clone size: NA
V gene: TRBV2

CDR3 DNA: TGTGCCAGCAGTGATAGGACAGCGTTCTTGGAGCAGTACTTC
CDR3 protein: CASSDRTAFLEQYF
J gene: TRBJ2-7
D gene: NA
clone size: few
V gene: TRBV25-1

CDR3 DNA: TGCAGCGTTGAAGGGACTAGCGGGATACCAGATACGCAGTATTTT
CDR3 protein: CSVEGTSGIPDTQYF
J gene: TRBJ2-3
D gene: TRBD2
clone size: many
V gene: TRBV29-1

CDR3 DNA: TGTGCCAGCAGCTTAGCCCAGAGTTCGGGCAGGGGGCTTTACAATGAGCAGTTCTTC
CDR3 protein: CASSLAQSSGRGLYNEQFF
J gene: TRBJ2-1
D gene: TRBD1
clone size: many
V gene: TRBV7-9

CDR3 DNA: TGTGCCAGCAGCGCCACTAGCGGGGGTTTGGGAAGAGATACGCAGTATTTT
CDR3 protein: CASSATSGGLGRDTQYF
J gene: TRBJ2-3
D gene: TRBD2
clone size: few
V gene: TRBV9

CDR3 DNA: TGTGCCAGCAGCATAAGGGACACGTCGCAGTTCTTC
CDR3 protein: CASSIRDTSQFF
J gene: TRBJ2-1
D gene: NA
clone size: few
V gene: TRBV3-1

CDR3 DNA: TGTGCCAGCAGAGAGGCCCCGGGTGAGCAGTTCTTC
CDR3 protein: CASREAPGEQFF
J gene: TRBJ2-1
D gene: NA
clone size: NA
V gene: TRBV28

CDR3 DNA: TGTGCCAGCAGCGCACGAGAGGGCACAGATACGCAGTATTTT
CDR3 protein: CASSAREGTDTQYF
J gene: TRBJ2-3
D gene: NA
clone size: few
V gene: TRBV7-2

CDR3 DNA: TGTGCCAGCAGCTCGAGGGGGTATTATGAAAAACTGTTTTTT
CDR3 protein: CASSSRGYYEKLFF
J gene: TRBJ1-4
D gene: NA
clone size: few
V gene: TRBV7-9

CDR3 DNA: TGTGCCAGCAGCTTCCTTGTTGACGAGCAGTTCTTC
CDR3 protein: CASSFLVDEQFF
J gene: TRBJ2-1
D gene: NA
clone size: NA
V gene: TRBV7-9

CDR3 DNA: TGTGCCAGCAAACCGGGAAGGGGGCCCACCGGGGAGCTGTTTTTT
CDR3 protein: CASKPGRGPTGELFF
J gene: TRBJ2-2
D gene: TRBD1
clone size: NA
V gene: TRBV9

CDR3 DNA: TGTGCCAGCAGCTTGAGGCGGGACTCCTACGAGCAGTACTTC
CDR3 protein: CASSLRRDSYEQYF
J gene: TRBJ2-7
D gene: NA
clone size: many
V gene: TRBV7-2

CDR3 DNA: TGTGCCACAAATCGACTAGCGGCAGATACGCAGTATTTT
CDR3 protein: CATNRLAADTQYF
J gene: TRBJ2-3
D gene: TRBD2
clone size: NA
V gene: TRBV12-3/TRBV12-4

CDR3 DNA: TGCGCCAGCAGCGTGTCGTTCGGGTACCAAGAGACCCAGTACTTC
CDR3 protein: CASSVSFGYQETQYF
J gene: TRBJ2-5
D gene: NA
clone size: NA
V gene: TRBV5-1

CDR3 DNA: TGTGCCAGCCTGATGGTTGGAGACTCCAGCTCCTACAATGAGCAGTTCTTC
CDR3 protein: CASLMVGDSSSYNEQFF
J gene: TRBJ2-1
D gene: NA
clone size: few
V gene: TRBV7-8

CDR3 DNA: TGTGCCAGCAGTTACGGGCTAGCGAAAAGCACAGATACGCAGTATTTT
CDR3 protein: CASSYGLAKSTDTQYF
J gene: TRBJ2-3
D gene: NA
clone size: many
V gene: TRBV6-2/TRBV6-3

CDR3 DNA: TGCAGTGCCATAGCCCCCCCAGCAGGAACACGCAATGAGCAGTACTTC
CDR3 protein: CSAIAPPAGTRNEQYF
J gene: TRBJ2-5
D gene: NA
clone size: NA
V gene: TRBV20-1

CDR3 DNA: TGTGCCAGCAGCCAAGTGGGGAACACCGGGGAGCTGTTTTTT
CDR3 protein: CASSQVGNTGELFF
J gene: TRBJ2-2
D gene: NA
clone size: NA
V gene: TRBV3-1

CDR3 DNA: TGTGCCAGCAGCGCAACTTGGGACCGAGCAACTAATGAAAAACTGTTTTTT
CDR3 protein: CASSATWDRATNEKLFF
J gene: TRBJ1-4
D gene: NA
clone size: NA
V gene: TRBV7-6

CDR3 DNA: TGTGCCAGCAGTAGGGGATCTAGCGGGGAAGAGACCCAGTACTTC
CDR3 protein: CASSRGSSGEETQYF
J gene: TRBJ2-5
D gene: TRBD2
clone size: NA
V gene: TRBV28

CDR3 DNA: TGCGCCAGCCAGACGGGGGCTTCCTCTAGCACAGATACGCAGTATTTT
CDR3 protein: CASQTGASSSTDTQYF
J gene: TRBJ2-3
D gene: NA
clone size: many
V gene: TRBV4-3

CDR3 DNA: TGTGCCAGCGGTCTTCGCGCGAACACTGAAGCTTTCTTT
CDR3 protein: CASGLRANTEAFF
J gene: TRBJ1-1
D gene: NA
clone size: NA
V gene: TRBV11-2

CDR3 DNA: TGTGCCAGCAGCCTAGGGATGGTCCAAGAGACCCAGTACTTC
CDR3 protein: CASSLGMVQETQYF
J gene: TRBJ2-5
D gene: NA
clone size: NA
V gene: TRBV11-2

CDR3 DNA: TGTGCCAGCAGTTCCGCAGGGTACACTGAAGCTTTCTTT
CDR3 protein: CASSSAGYTEAFF
J gene: TRBJ1-1
D gene: NA
clone size: many
V gene: TRBV12-3/TRBV12-4

CDR3 DNA: TGTGCCAGCAGCTTATGCCGGGACAGCTCAACTAATGAAAAACTGTTTTTT
CDR3 protein: CASSLCRDSSTNEKLFF
J gene: TRBJ1-4
D gene: TRBD1
clone size: NA
V gene: TRBV11-3

CDR3 DNA: TGTGCCAGCAGTTATCAGCCATGGACAGGGGGCGCCGGTAGCAATCAGCCCCAGCATTTT
CDR3 protein: CASSYQPWTGGAGSNQPQHF
J gene: TRBJ1-5
D gene: TRBD1
clone size: NA
V gene: TRBV6-2/TRBV6-3

CDR3 DNA: TGTGCCACCAGTGACAGACAGGGCTCCTACAAGGAGCAGTTCTTC
CDR3 protein: CATSDRQGSYKEQFF
J gene: TRBJ2-1
D gene: TRBD1
clone size: once
V gene: TRBV24-1

CDR3 DNA: TGTGCCAGCAGGCCCCGGGACGCAACCTATGAAAAACTGTTTTTT
CDR3 protein: CASRPRDATYEKLFF
J gene: TRBJ1-4
D gene: NA
clone size: once
V gene: TRBV3-1

CDR3 DNA: TGTGCCAGCAGCGTAGATATACTAAGAGGAAGCTCCTACAATGAGCAGTTCTTC
CDR3 protein: CASSVDILRGSSYNEQFF
J gene: TRBJ2-1
D gene: NA
clone size: NA
V gene: TRBV9

CDR3 DNA: TGTGCCTGGAAGAAGACCGACAGCTCTAATGAAAAACTGTTTTTT
CDR3 protein: CAWKKTDSSNEKLFF
J gene: TRBJ1-4
D gene: NA
clone size: once
V gene: TRBV30

CDR3 DNA: TGTGCCAGCAGTTTAAGAGGGCGCGGGGAAGCTTTCTTT
CDR3 protein: CASSLRGRGEAFF
J gene: TRBJ1-1
D gene: NA
clone size: few
V gene: TRBV27

CDR3 DNA: TGTGCCACCAGCAAGAACCCCTCGGGGAACTCTGAGCAGTACTTC
CDR3 protein: CATSKNPSGNSEQYF
J gene: TRBJ2-5
D gene: NA
clone size: NA
V gene: TRBV15

CDR3 DNA: TGCAGTGCTAGTTCACCCCTAGGACGACAAGAGACCCAGTACTTC
CDR3 protein: CSASSPLGRQETQYF
J gene: TRBJ2-5
D gene: NA
clone size: many
V gene: TRBV20-1

CDR3 DNA: TGTGCCAGCAGCGGGCGTCAGGGGCGAGAGGGACAACACAATGAGCAGTTCTTC
CDR3 protein: CASSGRQGREGQHNEQFF
J gene: TRBJ2-1
D gene: NA
clone size: NA
V gene: TRBV9

CDR3 DNA: TGTGCCAGCTCACCACTCAGACAGGGACAGGGCGTATCCTACGAGCAGTACTTC
CDR3 protein: CASSPLRQGQGVSYEQYF
J gene: TRBJ2-7
D gene: TRBD1
clone size: NA
V gene: TRBV18

CDR3 DNA: TGTGCCAGCAGTTTAGGGTATACTAACTATGGCTACACCTTC
CDR3 protein: CASSLGYTNYGYTF
J gene: TRBJ1-2
D gene: NA
clone size: few
V gene: TRBV12-3/TRBV12-4

CDR3 DNA: TGCGCCAGCAGCTTGGACAGTCAGCAGCCCCAGCATTTT
CDR3 protein: CASSLDSQQPQHF
J gene: TRBJ1-5
D gene: NA
clone size: NA
V gene: TRBV5-1

CDR3 DNA: TGTGCCAGCAGGACTAGCGGGGCCTACGAGCAGTACTTC
CDR3 protein: CASRTSGAYEQYF
J gene: TRBJ2-7
D gene: TRBD2
clone size: many
V gene: TRBV2

CDR3 DNA: TGCAGTGCTGGGCAGGGGGATCTATTTATTCAAGAGACCCAGTACTTC
CDR3 protein: CSAGQGDLFIQETQYF
J gene: TRBJ2-5
D gene: TRBD1
clone size: NA
V gene: TRBV20-1

CDR3 DNA: TGTGCCACCAGCATAGACAGGGTAAATGAGCAGTTCTTC
CDR3 protein: CATSIDRVNEQFF
J gene: TRBJ2-1
D gene: TRBD1
clone size: few
V gene: TRBV15

CDR3 DNA: TGTGCCAGCAGCTTAAGCCCCCCACGGACTAGCGGGAGTGGAGGTGAGCAGTTCTTC
CDR3 protein: CASSLSPPRTSGSGGEQFF
J gene: TRBJ2-1
D gene: TRBD2
clone size: many
V gene: TRBV7-3

CDR3 DNA: TGCAGTGCCCCCATGGGGGGCTCTGGAAACACCATATATTTT
CDR3 protein: CSAPMGGSGNTIYF
J gene: TRBJ1-3
D gene: NA
clone size: once
V gene: TRBV20-1

CDR3 DNA: TGTGCCAGCAGTCCCAACGGACTAGCGGGAGGGTTCTACGAGCAGTACTTC
CDR3 protein: CASSPNGLAGGFYEQYF
J gene: TRBJ2-7
D gene: TRBD2
clone size: NA
V gene: TRBV27